One and the same sample provided the 27 T cell receptor beta chains below, sequenced in a study of blood T cells in healthy people across ages. It was with a sample-barcoded 5' primer and a J-beta primer mix that a second PCR of roughly 6 to 12 cycles was run. TCRdb analysed the 5' RACE reads with MiXCR anew, one entry per CDR3 protein. The repertoire holds around 990,000 distinct CDR3 sequences, with 20% to 25% as singletons. A further study also used this sample, focusing on T cells of mothers and their children.

The sequenced sample was blood. These receptors came from a girl between 2 and 10 years old in good health.

V is TRBV5-1 and J is TRBJ2-5, with 9 nucleotides matching TRBD1. This CDR3 is built from 14 residues. V lost 4 bases and J lost 5; bases outside the gene matches: 6. The germline V gene has CDR1 SGHRS and CDR2 YFSETQ. The CDR3 coding sequence is TGCGCCAGCAGCACCTCTGACAGGGGGGAGACCCAGTACTTC. Protein: CASSTSDRGETQYF.

This clonotype was observed a few times. The genes are TRBV18 and TRBJ2-1, with 10 bases lining up with TRBD1. V lost 6 bases to trimming and J lost 6 bases; unmatched junction nucleotides: 8. CDR1 and CDR2 from the germline V gene are KGHSH and LQKENI. There are 15 residues in the CDR3. The CDR3 sequence is CASSRGQGGINEQFF. CDR3 coding DNA: TGTGCCAGCTCCCGTGGACAGGGGGGGATCAATGAGCAGTTCTTC. The variable domain in full, completed from reference TRBV18 and TRBJ2-1, reads NAGVMQNPRHLVRRRGQEARLRCSPMKGHSHVYWYRQLPEEGLKFMVYLQKENIIDESGMPKERFSAEFPKEGPSILRIQQVVRGDSAAYFCASSRGQGGINEQFFGPGTRLTVL.

The rearrangement links TRBV20-1 to TRBJ2-6; D remains ambiguous. The CDR3 covers 14 residues. The V gene's germline CDR1 is DFQATT and CDR2 SNEGSKA (reference sequence). Trimming stripped 3 bases from V and 1 base from J, with 7 bases between. The CDR3 here is CSAREHSGANVLTF. The CDR3 DNA is TGCAGTGCTAGGGAACATTCTGGGGCCAACGTCCTGACTTTC.

This chain joins TRBV29-1 and TRBJ1-1; D remains unclear. The CDR3 spans 13 residues. V shed 6 bases and J shed 7 bases, with 18 bases lying between them. CDR1 and CDR2 (germline): SQVTM, ANQGSEA. The CDR3 spells CSVELDGLSEAFF. CDR3 sequence (DNA): TGCAGCGTCGAGCTGGACGGTTTGAGTGAAGCTTTCTTT.

The chain recombines TRBV5-1 with TRBJ2-1, with 9 bases identical to TRBD2. The V and J ends lost 8 bases and 4 bases, in that order; junction bases with no gene match: 10. Germline assignment: CDR1 SGHRS and CDR2 YFSETQ. This CDR3 contains 15 residues. The CDR3 spells CASAIAGDDYNEQFF. CDR3 sequence (DNA): TGCGCCAGTGCTATAGCGGGGGACGATTACAATGAGCAGTTCTTC.

In its sample, this clonotype was seen a few times. The CDR3, as DNA: TGCGCCACCCAAGGAGAAGGGGGGGCCAACGTCCTGACTTTC. Amino acids: CATQGEGGANVLTF. The chain employs TRBV10-2 and TRBJ2-6; D is unclear. With 10 bases removed from V and 4 bases from J, the gap between germline ends came to 14 bases. The CDR3 contains 14 residues. Germline CDR1 WSHSY, CDR2 SAAADI.

The chain carries TRBV25-1 and TRBJ2-5; D is unclear. The ends were cut back, 3 bases at V and 2 bases at J, with 10 bases in the middle. The CDR3 runs to 14 residues. Germline V gene sequence: CDR1 MGHDK, CDR2 SYGVNS. The CDR3 loop reads CASSDKSNQETQYF. CDR3 nucleotides: TGTGCCAGCAGTGATAAGTCTAATCAAGAGACCCAGTACTTC.

This chain connects TRBV12-3 or TRBV12-4 to TRBJ2-7; D perhaps matches TRBD1 (7 bases). Trimming took off 3 bases at V and 2 bases at J, with 20 bases between the two ends. The CDR3 runs 17 residues. DNA of the CDR3: TGTGCCAGCAGTTTTGGGTCCAGGGGGGCCATGACCTACGAGCAGTACTTC. It codes for CASSFGSRGAMTYEQYF.

This chain uses TRBV4-3 with TRBJ1-4; D call uncertain. V was shortened by 0 bases and J by 0 bases, with 8 bases between the two germline ends. Germline-derived CDR1 and CDR2 are LGHNA and YSLEER. The CDR3 spans 16 residues. In DNA, the CDR3 is TGCGCCAGCAGCCAAGATTGGCCTTCAACTAATGAAAAACTGTTTTTT. Its translation: CASSQDWPSTNEKLFF.

V is TRBV29-1 and J is TRBJ1-2; perhaps TRBD1 as D (6 bases). The V gene's germline CDR1 is SQVTM and CDR2 ANQGSEA. V was shortened by 5 bases and J by 8 bases, with 18 bases between the two germline ends. The CDR3 consists of 13 residues. Here the CDR3 reads CSVPLGTRYGYTF. Here the CDR3 DNA reads TGCAGCGTTCCCCTCGGGACACGGTACGGCTACACCTTC.

This clonotype has more than one count but fewer than ten. The V call is TRBV7-9, the J call TRBJ2-1; D is unclear. Germline lookup yields CDR1 SEHNR and CDR2 FQNEAQ (reference sequence). The V end lost 3 bases, the J end lost 9 bases, and 15 bases lay between the germline ends. The CDR3 is made up of 14 amino acids. The CDR3 sequence: CASSFQGDIGEQFF. CDR3 bases: TGTGCCAGCAGCTTTCAAGGAGACATCGGTGAGCAGTTCTTC.

This clonotype was picked up a small number of times. The J gene is TRBJ2-5, the V gene TRBV10-3; no clear D gene. CDR1 is ENHRY and CDR2 is SYGVKD in the germline V gene. This CDR3 has 15 residues. Trimming took 3 bases from V and 7 from J, leaving 18 bases between them. The CDR3 protein is CAISDRNVALGTQYF. CDR3 nucleotide sequence: TGTGCCATCAGTGACCGGAATGTGGCATTAGGGACCCAGTACTTC.

In its sample, this clonotype was seen many times. The gene calls are TRBV13 and TRBJ2-4, with 10 positions matching TRBD2. CDR1 PRHDT and CDR2 FYEKMQ come from the germline V gene (reference sequence). V lost 4 bases to trimming and J lost 8 bases; unmatched junction nucleotides: 5. The CDR3 is 14 residues long. The chain's CDR3 is CASSWGTSADIQYF. The CDR3 DNA reads TGTGCCAGCAGCTGGGGGACTAGCGCGGACATTCAGTACTTC.

The rearrangement links TRBV20-1 to TRBJ2-1; possible D gene TRBD2, 5 bases. CDR3 length: 14 residues. In germline, CDR1 is DFQATT, CDR2 SNEGSKA (reference sequence). Trimming removed 0 bases from V and 0 bases from J, with 6 bases in between. The CDR3 DNA reads as TGCAGTGCTAGAGAAGGGAGCTCCTACAATGAGCAGTTCTTC. It encodes CSAREGSSYNEQFF.

This clonotype was observed a few times. The chain links TRBV12-3 or TRBV12-4 to TRBJ1-2; D ambiguous. This CDR3 contains 12 residues. V lost 3 bases, J lost 5 bases, and 7 bases lay in between. The CDR3, as DNA: TGTGCCAGCAGTTTTACGGAGTATGGCTACACCTTC. Residues: CASSFTEYGYTF.

The chain employs TRBV10-3 and TRBJ2-1, with D perhaps matching TRBD2 (6 bases). Trimming pared 8 bases from V and 1 base from J, leaving 9 bases between. Germline assignment: CDR1 ENHRY and CDR2 SYGVKD. This CDR3 spans 13 amino acids. The CDR3 reads CAISGESYNEQFF. The CDR3 region has the DNA TGTGCCATCTCGGGGGAATCCTACAATGAGCAGTTCTTC.

J is TRBJ2-5 and V is TRBV11-3, with TRBD1 matching over 10 bases. The J call is uncertain, as TRBJ2-7 better fits the DNA end. The CDR3 contains 15 residues. The germline V gene encodes CDR1 SGHNT and CDR2 YENEEA. CDR3 in amino acids: CASSPGQGRTYEQYF. CDR3 coding DNA: TGTGCCAGCAGCCCGGGACAGGGGAGAACCTACGAGCAGTACTTC.

The rearrangement uses TRBV20-1 and TRBJ1-1; D is uncertain. Trimming removed 6 bases from V and 10 bases from J, with 12 bases in between. Germline lookup yields CDR1 DFQATT and CDR2 SNEGSKA (reference sequence). CDR3 length: 10 residues. Written as DNA, the CDR3 is TGCAGTGCCACCTTAGGGCTAGCTTTCTTT. Encoded protein: CSATLGLAFF.

There are a few counts of this clonotype. The chain carries TRBV4-1 and TRBJ2-5, with TRBD2 identical over 8 bases. The tail of the sequence fits TRBJ2-1 better, so the J call may be wrong. The CDR3 contains 17 residues. The germline CDR1 and CDR2 sequences are MGHRA and YSYEKL. CDR3 DNA sequence: TGCGCCAGCAGCCAAGGGTGGGAGCGGGGGCCCGGGGATGAGCAGTTCTTC. Translated: CASSQGWERGPGDEQFF.

DNA of the CDR3: TGTGCCTCCGGTGACGGCTACTACGAGCAGTACTTC. Its translation is CASGDGYYEQYF. The chain uses TRBV7-9 and TRBJ2-7, with no clear D. Trimming took 11 bases from V and 3 from J, leaving 14 bases between them. Germline CDR1 is SEHNR and CDR2 is FQNEAQ (reference sequence). The CDR3 spans 12 residues.

This clonotype has more than one count but fewer than ten. The rearrangement links TRBV25-1 to TRBJ2-1; 8 positions agree with TRBD2. Germline loops: CDR1 MGHDK, CDR2 SYGVNS. The CDR3 extends over 16 amino acids. The ends lost 6 bases at V and 12 bases at J; junction bases unmatched: 19. In nucleotides, the CDR3 is TGTGCCAGCAGCAAGAGGGGCGGGGGGCTGGCATTAGTGCAGTTCTTC. The encoded protein is CASSKRGGGLALVQFF.

The gene calls are TRBV4-3 and TRBJ2-5; tentative D call: TRBD1 (6 bases). With the DNA end fitting TRBJ2-1 better, the J assignment may be wrong. The germline gives CDR1 LGHNA, CDR2 YSLEER. CDR3 length: 15 amino acids. The DNA of the CDR3 is TGCGCCAGCAGCCAAGAGGCAGGGGAGAACAATGAGCAGTTCTTC. It yields the protein CASSQEAGENNEQFF.

V gene TRBV25-1 combines with J gene TRBJ2-3, with D perhaps matching TRBD1 or TRBD2 (5 bases each). The germline CDR1 and CDR2 sequences are MGHDK and SYGVNS. This CDR3 region has 14 residues. The V and J ends lost 10 bases and 1 base respectively, with 15 bases between them. CDR3 DNA sequence: TGTGCCACCGGACACCGAGGGGGCACAGATACGCAGTATTTT. This encodes CATGHRGGTDTQYF.

Only a few counts were recorded for this clonotype. J is TRBJ2-7 and V is TRBV29-1, with D possibly called TRBD1 or TRBD2 (5 bases each). There are 13 residues in the CDR3. V shed 2 bases and J shed 2 bases, with 10 bases lying between them. Germline assignment: CDR1 SQVTM and CDR2 ANQGSEA. The CDR3 DNA reads TGCAGCGTTGAATCCGGGGCACCCTACGAGCAGTACTTC. It translates to CSVESGAPYEQYF.

In this sample, this clonotype turned up a few times. The chain joins TRBV28 to TRBJ1-1; unclear D gene. The germline V gene encodes CDR1 MDHEN and CDR2 SYDVKM. The CDR3 length is 11 residues. Trimming shortened V by 8 bases and J by 7 bases, and 11 bases separated the two germline ends. CDR3 residues: CASSTDLEAFF. CDR3 sequence (DNA): TGTGCCAGCTCGACGGACCTTGAAGCTTTCTTT.

This clonotype was recorded a few times. Compared with germline, one end of the junction differs, possibly owing to a read error. This CDR3 is CASSQDLQIGGGTPSPFF. Here the CDR3 DNA reads TGCGCCAGCAGCCAAGATTTACAAATAGGCGGAGGGACCCCAAGTCCGTTCTTC. The V and J genes are TRBV4-3 and TRBJ2-5; TRBD2 might be the D (6 bases). The CDR3 has 18 residues. Germline assignment: CDR1 LGHNA and CDR2 YSLEER.

V gene TRBV7-2 combines with J gene TRBJ2-1; D perhaps matches TRBD2 (6 bases). The DNA end lines up better with TRBJ2-5; the J call may be wrong. CDR3 length: 15 amino acids. Germline CDR1 is SGHTA and CDR2 is FQGNSA. The chain's CDR3 is CASSPPSAGWETQYF. The CDR3 DNA sequence: TGTGCCAGCAGCCCCCCTAGCGCGGGATGGGAGACCCAGTACTTC.